A selection of T cell receptor beta chains follows, all from one sample in a study of OX40 agonist ivuxolimab in advanced cancers. The data were produced by immunoSEQ multiplex PCR, yet TCRdb's version contains in-frame clones alone and is incomplete. The sample includes under 85,000 clones, around 78% of them seen just once. The sequences come from CD4+ or CD8+ T cells sorted from blood, collected in a trial of the OX40 agonist ivuxolimab. The receptors here all came from an adult with an advanced solid tumor such as melanoma, head and neck, liver or kidney cancer. Both conserved end residues are part of each CDR3. The D gene is left open where the match is weak. Clone size is stated in some rows and not others, as once, few, many or a class when expanded.

j_call d_call clone_size v_call cdr3_nt cdr3_aa
TRBJ1-1 NA NA TRBV11-2 TGTGCCAGCAGCCCCCCCTCGAACACTGAAGCTTTCTTT CASSPPSNTEAFF
TRBJ1-1 NA once TRBV11-2 TGTGCCAGCAGCTTAGGGGCCCGGGACAAGGGTTTTGCTGAAGCTTTCTTT CASSLGARDKGFAEAFF
TRBJ2-7 TRBD2 NA TRBV6-5 TGTGCCAGCAGTGCCAGCGGGAGAAGGTACGAGCAGTACTTC CASSASGRRYEQYF
TRBJ1-5 NA NA TRBV29-1 TGCAGCGCCCAGGAGAGCAATCAGCCCCAGCATTTT CSAQESNQPQHF
TRBJ2-5 TRBD1 NA TRBV9 TGTGCCAGCAGCCCCCCGCCGGGACAGGGCGGAGAGACCCAGTACTTC CASSPPPGQGGETQYF
TRBJ2-3 TRBD2 NA TRBV2 TGTGCCAGCAGTGGTCAGCGGGGGAGCACAGATACGCAGTATTTT CASSGQRGSTDTQYF
TRBJ1-1 NA few TRBV6-1 TGTGCCAGCAGTGAAGAACGGGGGGGATACACTGAAGCTTTCTTT CASSEERGGYTEAFF
TRBJ2-3 TRBD1 once TRBV28 TGTGCCAGCAGTCCCCTACAGGGGAAGAAGGCAGATACGCAGTATTTT CASSPLQGKKADTQYF
TRBJ2-5 NA NA TRBV5-8 TGTGCCAGCAGCTTGTTGGGGGAGTCTCAGACCCAGTACTTC CASSLLGESQTQYF
TRBJ2-7 NA NA TRBV7-2 TGTGCCAGCAGCTTAGGATACAGCTCCTACGAGCAGTACTTC CASSLGYSSYEQYF
TRBJ1-3 NA NA TRBV7-8 TGTGCCAGCAGCTTAGGGCGGGTAGTCTCTGGAAACACCATATATTTT CASSLGRVVSGNTIYF
TRBJ1-2 TRBD1 NA TRBV19 TGTGCCAGTAGTGTGGACAGGTTCTATGGCTACACCTTC CASSVDRFYGYTF
TRBJ2-1 NA NA TRBV21-1 TGTGCCAGCAGCAAAGTAGGACAACGGAAGAGCTCCTACAATGAGCAGTTCTTC CASSKVGQRKSSYNEQFF
TRBJ1-2 NA NA TRBV28 TGTGCCAGCAGCCCAGGGGTTCTGGGAGGCTACACCTTC CASSPGVLGGYTF
TRBJ2-5 NA NA TRBV28 TGTGCCAGCAGTTTAAGCAGGGGCTATTCAGAGACCCAGTACTTC CASSLSRGYSETQYF
TRBJ1-6 NA NA TRBV6-1 TGTGCCAGCAGTGGTGGGAACCGTTTGTCACCCCTCCACTTT CASSGGNRLSPLHF
TRBJ2-4 TRBD1 once TRBV4-1 TGCGCCAGCAGCCAGACAGGGACCAAAAACATTCAGTACTTC CASSQTGTKNIQYF
TRBJ1-5 NA once TRBV5-1 TGCGCCAGCAGCCGAGACAGTTTGGATCAGCCCCAGCATTTT CASSRDSLDQPQHF
TRBJ2-7 TRBD1 NA TRBV27 TGTGCCAGCAGTTCTGGACAGGGCAGAACCTACGAGCAGTACTTC CASSSGQGRTYEQYF
TRBJ2-1 NA NA TRBV7-9 TGTGCCAGCAGCTTTTCTTCCTACAATGAGCAGTTCTTC CASSFSSYNEQFF
TRBJ2-2 NA NA TRBV5-1 TGCGCCAGCCGATTGGTAGCAGACGACACCGGGGAGCTGTTTTTT CASRLVADDTGELFF